These 11 T cell receptor beta chains share one sample of origin, sequenced in a study of cytomegalovirus exposure and HLA in healthy donors (dated by TCRdb to 2015 to 2018). The library relied on the immunoSEQ multiplex PCR assay. For the multiplex PCR, a mixture combining 60 forward primers for TCR Vbeta segments and 13 reverse primers for TCR Jbeta segments was used. TCRdb took this table from immuneACCESS and kept in-frame rearrangements with V and J called. Such tables lack part of the clones; where checked against another copy, unresolved V genes explain under half of the gap, and the rest is unexplained. Present in this sample are about 200,000 clones, 70% to 85% of which were seen just once. Around 0.2% of the sample is taken by the ten largest. The sample taken for sequencing was PBMCs. Receptor source: a girl aged 2 to 10 in good health and CMV-seronegative.

The gene calls are TRBV4-1 and TRBJ2-3, with a tentative D call TRBD2 (6 bases). CDR3 length: 20 amino acids. The germline CDR1 and CDR2 sequences are MGHRA and YSYEKL. V lost 0 bases to trimming and J lost 0 bases, with 22 bases between them. The CDR3 reads CASSQDWRGGVSSSTDTQYF. CDR3 DNA sequence: TGCGCCAGCAGCCAAGATTGGAGGGGCGGAGTTTCAAGTAGCACAGATACGCAGTATTTT.

This chain's CDR3 is CASSYGLGQETQYF. In DNA, the CDR3 is TGTGCCAGCAGCTATGGACTAGGACAAGAGACCCAGTACTTC. The V gene is TRBV7-2, the J gene TRBJ2-5, with TRBD2 identical over 7 bases. V gave up 4 bases and J gave up 2 bases; unmatched junction bases: 4. CDR1 and CDR2 from the germline V gene are SGHTA and FQGNSA. The CDR3 runs 14 residues.

The rearrangement uses TRBV2 and TRBJ1-4; 10 nucleotides agree with TRBD1. The CDR3 contains 15 residues. Germline V gives CDR1 SNHLY, CDR2 FYNNEI. The J segment lost 10 bases and the V segment lost 8 bases, leaving 13 bases of the junction unmatched. CDR3 protein: CASLFSGTGEGKLFF. The DNA of the CDR3 is TGTGCCAGCCTCTTCTCCGGGACAGGGGAAGGAAAACTGTTTTTT.

The V and J genes are TRBV7-9 and TRBJ1-4, with 9 positions matching TRBD1. CDR1 is SEHNR, CDR2 FQNEAQ, per germline (reference sequence). There are 15 residues in the CDR3. V shed 4 bases and J 7 bases; nucleotides not matched to a gene: 7. The CDR3 DNA follows: TGTGCCAGCAGCTCAGTACAGGGGGCGAGTGAAAAACTGTTTTTT. It specifies CASSSVQGASEKLFF.

This sequence joins TRBV10-2 and TRBJ1-1; a weak D match, TRBD1 (5 bases). CDR3 length equals 16 residues. V lost 9 bases, J lost 5 bases, and 25 bases lay in between. CDR1 WSHSY and CDR2 SAAADI come from the germline V gene. The CDR3 DNA reads TGCGCCAGTTCGACAGATATCAACGACGACCCAACTGAAGCTTTCTTT. Translating gives CASSTDINDDPTEAFF.

The genes are TRBV9 and TRBJ1-1; unclear D gene. Looked up from germline, CDR1 is SGDLS and CDR2 is YYNGEE. CDR3 length: 13 amino acids. V was cut by 2 bases and J by 1 base, with 6 bases left in between. In DNA, the CDR3 is TGTGCCAGCAGCGTTATTTCGAACACTGAAGCTTTCTTT. It specifies CASSVISNTEAFF. Full variable domain (missing parts from reference TRBV9 and TRBJ1-1): DSGVTQTPKHLITATGQRVTLRCSPRSGDLSVYWYQQSLDQGLQFLIQYYNGEERAKGNILERFSAQQFPDLHSELNLSSLELGDSALYFCASSVISNTEAFFGQGTRLTVV.

This sequence joins TRBV4-1 and TRBJ2-5, with 9 bases fitting TRBD1. The tail of the sequence fits TRBJ2-7 better, so the J call may be wrong. In germline, CDR1 is MGHRA, CDR2 YSYEKL. CDR3 length: 16 residues. The DNA of the CDR3 is TGCGCCAGCAGCCAAGACGAGGACAGGGGTTTCTACGAGCAGTACTTC. The encoded protein is CASSQDEDRGFYEQYF.

The chain combines TRBV5-1 with TRBJ2-7; TRBD1 matches at 10 bases. The V gene's germline CDR1 is SGHRS and CDR2 YFSETQ. V trimming: 0 bases; J trimming: 4 bases; junction bases outside the gene matches: 10. The CDR3 sequence is 17 residues long. The CDR3 DNA is TGCGCCAGCAGCTTGGCCCGGAGTCGGACAGGGGGGTACGAGCAGTACTTC. Translating gives CASSLARSRTGGYEQYF.

This chain connects TRBV5-8 to TRBJ1-2; D is undetermined. Trimming took off 4 bases at V and 4 bases at J, with 11 bases between the two ends. The germline gives CDR1 SGHTS, CDR2 YDEGEE. The CDR3 consists of 13 residues. In DNA form, the CDR3 reads TGTGCCAGCAGCCCCTTAGCAACCTATGGCTACACCTTC. Translated: CASSPLATYGYTF.

This clone turned up a few times. This chain uses TRBV30 with TRBJ2-2; D remains unclear. CDR1 GTSNPN and CDR2 SVGIG come from the germline V gene (reference sequence). V lost 5 bases and J 4 bases, leaving 5 bases between the germline ends. The CDR3 consists of 11 residues. The CDR3 sequence is CAWGRTGELFF. The CDR3 nucleotides read TGTGCCTGGGGGCGCACCGGGGAGCTGTTTTTT. Supplemented by reference TRBV30 and TRBJ2-2, the full variable domain reads SQTIHQWPATLVQPVGSPLSLECTVEGTSNPNLYWYRQAAGRGLQLLFYSVGIGQISSEVPQNLSASRPQDRQFILSSKKLLLSDSGFYLCAWGRTGELFFGEGSRLTVL.

The chain uses TRBV7-9 and TRBJ2-1; TRBD2 agrees at 7 bases. The CDR3 covers 15 residues. Germline V gene lookup returns CDR1 SEHNR and CDR2 FQNEAQ (reference sequence). Losses at the gene ends were 6 bases for V and 0 bases for J; bases not matched to a gene: 5. CDR3 protein: CASSPGGSSYNEQFF. The CDR3 DNA reads as TGTGCCAGCAGTCCTGGCGGGAGCTCCTACAATGAGCAGTTCTTC.